A single sample gave rise to the 19 T cell receptor beta chains below, sequenced in a study of cytomegalovirus exposure and HLA in healthy donors. The PCR was carried out with 60 Vbeta primers and 13 Jbeta primers. Assay used: immunoSEQ multiplex PCR; TCRdb lists only in-frame clones, some missing. Of just under 250,000 clones detected, around 80% appear once; the ten largest clones hold 5% to 6.5%. The material sequenced was PBMCs. Receptor source: a woman in her 40s in good health and CMV-seropositive.

This clone turned up a few times. V and J are TRBV5-4 and TRBJ1-1, with 9 bases identical to TRBD1. CDR1 SGHNT and CDR2 YYREEE come from the germline V gene (reference sequence). The CDR3 runs to 16 residues. V was clipped by 3 bases and J by 5 bases; unmatched bases: 11. The CDR3 coding sequence is TGTGCCAGCAGCTCTCCGGGACAGGGAGTGGTAACTGAAGCTTTCTTT. This sequence encodes CASSSPGQGVVTEAFF.

The chain has TRBV25-1 and TRBJ1-5; a possible D gene is TRBD1 (6 bases). Germline V gives CDR1 MGHDK, CDR2 SYGVNS. V gave up 4 bases and J gave up 4 bases, with 8 bases separating them. This CDR3 has 13 residues. DNA for the CDR3: TGTGCCAGCAGTGTTACAGGGAATCAGCCCCAGCATTTT. Translating it yields CASSVTGNQPQHF.

This clone was picked up one time. This chain uses TRBV27 with TRBJ1-2, with TRBD1 as a possible D gene (6 bases). The CDR3 is 14 residues long. Germline V gives CDR1 MNHEY, CDR2 SMNVEV (reference sequence). Trimming pared 2 bases from V and 3 bases from J, leaving 10 bases between. CDR3 sequence: CASSLGGLDYGYTF. As DNA, the CDR3 is TGTGCCAGCAGTTTAGGGGGCCTCGACTATGGCTACACCTTC.

The chain links TRBV4-3 to TRBJ2-1, with 13 bases that match TRBD2. Germline trimming cut 1 base from V and 4 bases from J; bases unmatched to any gene: 7. The CDR3 is made up of 18 amino acids. The germline V gene has CDR1 LGHNA and CDR2 YSLEER. The CDR3 region is CASSQAGTSGTSYNEQFF. The CDR3 DNA sequence: TGCGCCAGCAGCCAAGCCGGGACTAGCGGGACTTCTTACAATGAGCAGTTCTTC.

V and J are TRBV5-1 and TRBJ1-2; 9 bases map to TRBD1. Germline CDR1 is SGHRS and CDR2 is YFSETQ. V gave up 5 bases and J gave up 8 bases; unmatched junction bases: 7. This CDR3 is 13 amino acids long. CDR3 in amino acids: CASSYRDREGYTF. CDR3 nucleotides: TGCGCCAGCAGTTACCGGGACAGGGAAGGCTACACCTTC. The whole variable domain, remainder taken from reference TRBV5-1 and TRBJ1-2, is KAGVTQTPRYLIKTRGQQVTLSCSPISGHRSVSWYQQTPGQGLQFLFEYFSETQRNKGNFPGRFSGRQFSNSRSEMNVSTLELGDSALYLCASSYRDREGYTFGSGTRLTVV.

The genes are TRBV7-6 and TRBJ1-2, with D unresolved. The germline gives CDR1 SGHVS, CDR2 FNYEAQ. With 5 bases removed from V and 4 bases from J, the gap between germline ends came to 14 bases. This CDR3 is 14 amino acids long. The CDR3 nucleotides read TGTGCCAGCAGCCCCGCGGCGGCCAGCTATGGCTACACCTTC. Its translation: CASSPAAASYGYTF.

This chain connects TRBV25-1 to TRBJ2-1, with TRBD1 as a possible D gene (6 bases). Germline V lookup: CDR1 MGHDK, CDR2 SYGVNS. The CDR3 covers 16 residues. V lost 4 bases and J 0 bases, leaving 13 bases between the germline ends. CDR3 DNA sequence: TGTGCCAGCAGTGCCTACCCGGACAGCTCCTACAATGAGCAGTTCTTC. Translating it yields CASSAYPDSSYNEQFF.

The chain carries TRBV11-1 and TRBJ1-6; D remains unclear. V gave up 5 bases and J gave up 6 bases, with 11 bases separating them. The length of the CDR3 is 14 residues. CDR1 is SGHAT, CDR2 FQDESV, per germline (reference sequence). CDR3 residues: CASSLVRLNSPLHF. The CDR3 DNA sequence: TGTGCCAGCAGCCTCGTTAGACTTAATTCACCCCTCCACTTT.

V gene TRBV6-6 combines with J gene TRBJ2-7; TRBD2 is a possible D gene (6 bases). The germline V gene encodes CDR1 MNHNY and CDR2 SVGAGI (reference sequence). The V end lost 2 bases, the J end lost 7 bases, and 21 bases lay between the germline ends. CDR3 size: 16 residues. This chain's CDR3 is CASSYLVGLGRGEQYF. CDR3 nucleotide sequence: TGTGCCAGCAGTTACCTCGTGGGGCTTGGGCGGGGAGAGCAGTACTTC.

This chain connects TRBV4-2 to TRBJ2-1; 12 bases agree with TRBD2. The CDR3 is 16 amino acids. Germline values: CDR1 LGHNA, CDR2 YNFKEQ. Germline trimming cut 5 bases from V and 7 bases from J; bases unmatched to any gene: 9. The CDR3 nucleotides read TGTGCCAGCAGCGGCCCGACTAGCGGGGGAAGGAATGAGCAGTTCTTC. Protein sequence: CASSGPTSGGRNEQFF.

The CDR3 loop is CASSGGTSGRITDTQYF. In nucleotides, the CDR3 is TGTGCCAGCAGTGGGGGGACTAGCGGGAGAATTACAGATACGCAGTATTTT. The chain uses TRBV25-1 and TRBJ2-3, with 14 bases lining up with TRBD2. CDR1 MGHDK and CDR2 SYGVNS come from the germline V gene. The length of the CDR3 is 17 residues. After removal of 4 bases from V and 3 bases from J, the junction contained 6 bases not matched to a gene.

V usage is TRBV4-3 and J usage is TRBJ1-3; D ambiguous. This CDR3 spans 15 amino acids. V was shortened by 0 bases and J by 0 bases, with 6 bases between the two germline ends. Germline V lookup: CDR1 LGHNA, CDR2 YSLEER. The CDR3 spells CASSQDRISGNTIYF. The CDR3 DNA reads TGCGCCAGCAGCCAAGACAGGATCTCTGGAAACACCATATATTTT.

This clone appeared a single time. This chain connects TRBV29-1 to TRBJ2-5, with 9 positions matching TRBD1. The DNA end lines up better with TRBJ2-7; the J call may be wrong. This CDR3 region has 14 residues. From germline, CDR1 is SQVTM and CDR2 ANQGSEA. DNA for the CDR3: TGCAGCGTTCGGACAGGGGATTACTCCTACGAGCAGTACTTC. Protein sequence: CSVRTGDYSYEQYF.

In this sample, this clone turned up once. The CDR3, as DNA: TGTGCCAGCAGCCTACCCTCCTACGAGCAGTACTTC. It yields the protein CASSLPSYEQYF. The chain is built from TRBV11-3 and TRBJ2-7; D is unclear. Germline loops: CDR1 SGHNT, CDR2 YENEEA. V dropped 5 bases and J dropped 0 bases, with 5 bases sitting between them. CDR3 length: 12 amino acids. Full variable domain (outside the CDR3, taken from reference TRBV11-3 and TRBJ2-7): EAGVVQSPRYKIIEKKQPVAFWCNPISGHNTLYWYLQNLGQGPELLIRYENEEAVDDSQLPKDRFSAERLKGVDSTLKIQPAELGDSAVYLCASSLPSYEQYFGPGTRLTVT.

This chain joins TRBV9 and TRBJ2-5; 16 bases line up with TRBD2. Losses at the gene ends were 7 bases for V and 4 bases for J; bases not matched to a gene: 4. The CDR3 extends over 15 amino acids. Germline CDR1 and CDR2: SGDLS and YYNGEE. CDR3 coding DNA: TGTGCCAGCGGGACTAGCGGGGGGGCCAGAGAGACCCAGTACTTC. Its protein is CASGTSGGARETQYF.

This clone was counted only a few times. This chain connects TRBV9 to TRBJ2-5; maybe TRBD2 (6 bases). The V end lost 1 base, the J end lost 3 bases, and 13 bases lay between the germline ends. Germline CDR1 SGDLS, CDR2 YYNGEE. CDR3 length equals 15 residues. CDR3 sequence reads: CASSVTRGIKETQYF. As DNA, the CDR3 is TGTGCCAGCAGCGTAACCCGGGGGATAAAAGAGACCCAGTACTTC.

V gene TRBV7-9 combines with J gene TRBJ2-7; 7 bases are a match to TRBD1. The CDR3 sequence is 14 residues long. The germline gives CDR1 SEHNR, CDR2 FQNEAQ (reference sequence). J gave up 3 bases and V 4 bases, and 6 bases lay outside the gene matches. The CDR3: CASSSTGTGYEQYF. CDR3 coding DNA: TGTGCCAGCAGCTCGACAGGGACGGGCTACGAGCAGTACTTC.

In this sample, this clone turned up a few times. CDR3 DNA: TGCGCCAGCAGCCAAGATAGTCCTAGCGGGGGGGCAGCATACGAGCAGTACTTC. Protein: CASSQDSPSGGAAYEQYF. This chain connects TRBV4-1 to TRBJ2-7, with 12 bases identical to TRBD2. Germline V CDR1 and CDR2: MGHRA, YSYEKL. V lost 0 bases to trimming and J lost 4 bases; unmatched junction nucleotides: 10. CDR3 length: 18 amino acids.

This rearrangement joins TRBV5-4 to TRBJ1-1; D call uncertain. The V gene's germline CDR1 is SGHNT and CDR2 YYREEE (reference sequence). Trimming shortened V by 4 bases and J by 1 base, and 11 bases separated the two germline ends. This CDR3 is built from 14 residues. Written as DNA, the CDR3 is TGTGCCAGCAGCCCGAAGACGGGGAACACTGAAGCTTTCTTT. It translates to CASSPKTGNTEAFF.